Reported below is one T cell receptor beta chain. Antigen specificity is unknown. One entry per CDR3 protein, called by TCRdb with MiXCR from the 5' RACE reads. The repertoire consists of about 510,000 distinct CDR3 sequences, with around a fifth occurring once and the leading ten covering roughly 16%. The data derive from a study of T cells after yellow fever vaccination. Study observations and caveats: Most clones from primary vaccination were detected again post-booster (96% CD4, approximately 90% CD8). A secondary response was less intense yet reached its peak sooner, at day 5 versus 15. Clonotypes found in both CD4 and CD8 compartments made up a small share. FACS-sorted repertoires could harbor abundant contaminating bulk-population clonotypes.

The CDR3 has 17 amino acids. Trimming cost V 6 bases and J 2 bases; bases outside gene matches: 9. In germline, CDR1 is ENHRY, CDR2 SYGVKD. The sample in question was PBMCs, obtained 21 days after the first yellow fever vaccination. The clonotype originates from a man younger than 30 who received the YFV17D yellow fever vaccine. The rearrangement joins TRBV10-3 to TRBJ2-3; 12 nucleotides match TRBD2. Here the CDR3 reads CAIRGPGLAGYTDTQYF. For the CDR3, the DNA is TGTGCCATCAGGGGACCGGGACTAGCGGGCTACACAGATACGCAGTATTTT.